This passage covers 25 T cell receptor beta chains from one sample sequenced in a study of CXCR3-negative and CXCR3-positive naive CD8 T cells. The TRB libraries of cDNA were built by UMI-labeled 5' RACE. Using the 5' RACE reads, TCRdb records one entry per CDR3 protein without DNA. This sample carries around 140,000 distinct CDR3 sequences, with nearly 0.5% going to the ten biggest clones. Sequencing used naive CXCR3- CD8+ T cells from blood. Subset: CD45RO-CCR7+CD27+CD95- naive CD8+ T cells lacking CXCR3 (TNR3-). These receptors all come from a human donor in good health. Some clones in this sample may be carry-over from other donors' samples.

This chain uses TRBV2 with TRBJ2-6; no DNA is available, so the TRBD1 call from TCRdb remains unchecked. Germline CDR1 is SNHLY and CDR2 is FYNNEI. This CDR3 is built from 21 residues. The CDR3 region is CASSEVGAGTLKTSGANVLTF.

This chain links TRBV21-1 with TRBJ2-1. TRBV21-1 is annotated as a pseudogene. The CDR3 length is 13 residues. CDR3 protein: CARRSRTYNEQFF.

V is TRBV27 and J is TRBJ2-7; TCRdb's D call of TRBD2 is untestable without DNA. CDR1 is MNHEY and CDR2 is SMNVEV in the germline V gene (reference sequence). CDR3 length: 14 residues. CDR3 in amino acids: CASSFGGRVHEQYF.

The chain links TRBV29-1 to TRBJ2-7; no DNA is available, so the TRBD1 call from TCRdb remains unchecked. CDR1 is SQVTM and CDR2 is ANQGSEA in the germline V gene. This CDR3 has 11 residues. The CDR3 spells CSIRGVYEQYF.

The genes are TRBV19 and TRBJ2-1; absent DNA, TCRdb's TRBD2 call cannot be checked. This CDR3 is 12 amino acids long. Germline CDR1 is LNHDA and CDR2 is SQIVND (reference sequence). The CDR3 here is CASSSGGSEQFF.

This rearrangement joins TRBV20-1 to TRBJ2-7; no DNA is available, so the TRBD1 call from TCRdb remains unchecked. Germline values: CDR1 DFQATT, CDR2 SNEGSKA (reference sequence). CDR3 size: 14 residues. CDR3 amino acids: CSARPRDSNYEQYF.

This sequence joins TRBV14 and TRBJ2-1; TCRdb's assignment of TRBD2 cannot be checked, as there is no DNA. Germline V gene data show CDR1 as SGHDN and CDR2 as FVKESK. The length of the CDR3 is 17 residues. The chain's CDR3 is CASSQDKGLSSYTEQFF.

The CDR3 is CASSPPTGESYYNEQFF. This chain connects TRBV13 to TRBJ2-1; checking the TCRdb D call of TRBD1 is not possible without DNA. CDR1 and CDR2 from the germline V gene are PRHDT and FYEKMQ (reference sequence). CDR3 length: 17 residues.

The rearrangement joins TRBV19 to TRBJ2-7. CDR1 is LNHDA and CDR2 is SQIVND in the germline V gene (reference sequence). This CDR3 contains 11 residues. This CDR3 reads CATQRGREQYF. Complete variable domain (other parts from reference TRBV19 and TRBJ2-7): DGGITQSPKYLFRKEGQNVTLSCEQNLNHDAMYWYRQDPGQGLRLIYYSQIVNDFQKGDIAEGYSVSREKKESFPLTVTSAQKNPTAFYLCATQRGREQYFGPGTRLTVT.

This chain connects TRBV7-9 to TRBJ1-2. From germline, CDR1 is SEHNR and CDR2 FQNEAQ (reference sequence). The CDR3 sequence is 15 residues long. The CDR3 here is CASSWRDSGDYGYTF.

The CDR3 region is CASLDRGIGKNIQYF. This chain joins TRBV6-6 and TRBJ2-4; TCRdb gives TRBD1 as the D gene, but with no DNA this cannot be confirmed. The germline V gene has CDR1 MNHNY and CDR2 SVGAGI (reference sequence). The CDR3 loop spans 15 amino acids.

The chain combines TRBV19 with TRBJ2-7; TCRdb outputs TRBD1, but without DNA this stays unchecked. The CDR3 runs 14 residues. The germline CDR1 and CDR2 sequences are LNHDA and SQIVND (reference sequence). CDR3 region: CASSIAGAADEQYF.

This chain uses TRBV7-6 with TRBJ2-7. CDR1 is SGHVS and CDR2 is FNYEAQ in the germline V gene. CDR3 length: 13 amino acids. The chain's CDR3 is CASSYYPTYEQYF.

J is TRBJ2-2 and V is TRBV19; TCRdb outputs TRBD2, but without DNA this stays unchecked. Germline V gene sequence: CDR1 LNHDA, CDR2 SQIVND (reference sequence). The CDR3 has 15 residues. This chain's CDR3 is CASSIHGSVPGELFF.

The rearrangement joins TRBV2 to TRBJ2-1; TCRdb outputs TRBD2, but without DNA this stays unchecked. The CDR3 sequence is 17 residues long. CDR1 and CDR2 (germline): SNHLY, FYNNEI. This chain's CDR3 is CASSPVRLAGGDNEQFF.

The gene calls are TRBV29-1 and TRBJ2-1. From germline, CDR1 is SQVTM and CDR2 ANQGSEA. The CDR3 is 15 residues long. The CDR3 sequence: CSVLAGMSSYNEQFF.

The rearrangement links TRBV27 to TRBJ2-2; TCRdb picks TRBD1, but there is no DNA to check that call. The germline CDR1 and CDR2 sequences are MNHEY and SMNVEV (reference sequence). The CDR3 is 17 residues long. This CDR3 is CASTPGQGRPNTGELFF.

The chain joins TRBV7-7 to TRBJ2-7; with no DNA, the TCRdb D assignment of TRBD1 cannot be verified. CDR3 length equals 14 residues. Germline lookup yields CDR1 SSHAT and CDR2 FNYEAQ (reference sequence). CDR3 amino acids: CASSLDGATYEQYF.

The V and J genes are TRBV12-3 or TRBV12-4 and TRBJ1-2; TCRdb returns TRBD1, unconfirmable since there is no DNA. This CDR3 contains 14 residues. The CDR3 region is CASSPVRPNYGYTF.

This chain uses TRBV7-7 with TRBJ1-1; without DNA, the TCRdb call of TRBD1 cannot be checked. Germline V CDR1 and CDR2: SSHAT, FNYEAQ (reference sequence). The CDR3 loop spans 15 amino acids. Here the CDR3 reads CARTFRGRRGTEAFF.

This chain joins TRBV7-9 and TRBJ2-2; the D gene TCRdb calls, TRBD1, cannot be checked with no DNA. The CDR3 contains 18 residues. Germline V lookup: CDR1 SEHNR, CDR2 FQNEAQ (reference sequence). The CDR3 region is CASSPAGTAVANTGELFF.

This chain uses TRBV7-2 with TRBJ1-1; no DNA is available, so the TRBD1 call from TCRdb remains unchecked. CDR1 is SGHTA, CDR2 FQGNSA, per germline. CDR3 size: 14 residues. CDR3 loop: CASTLGTGGTEAFF.

This chain joins TRBV2 and TRBJ2-3; TCRdb's assignment of TRBD1 cannot be checked, as there is no DNA. Germline CDR1 and CDR2: SNHLY and FYNNEI. There are 14 residues in the CDR3. The CDR3 loop is CASLGRGYTDTQYF.

The chain recombines TRBV20-1 with TRBJ2-3. The germline V gene has CDR1 DFQATT and CDR2 SNEGSKA (reference sequence). CDR3 size: 13 residues. This CDR3 reads CSARDSSTDTQYF.

The chain links TRBV4-1 to TRBJ2-3; TCRdb's D gene call, TRBD2, goes unchecked for lack of DNA. Germline values: CDR1 MGHRA, CDR2 YSYEKL. This CDR3 comprises 16 residues. The CDR3 reads CASSQDEGLGRDTQYF.